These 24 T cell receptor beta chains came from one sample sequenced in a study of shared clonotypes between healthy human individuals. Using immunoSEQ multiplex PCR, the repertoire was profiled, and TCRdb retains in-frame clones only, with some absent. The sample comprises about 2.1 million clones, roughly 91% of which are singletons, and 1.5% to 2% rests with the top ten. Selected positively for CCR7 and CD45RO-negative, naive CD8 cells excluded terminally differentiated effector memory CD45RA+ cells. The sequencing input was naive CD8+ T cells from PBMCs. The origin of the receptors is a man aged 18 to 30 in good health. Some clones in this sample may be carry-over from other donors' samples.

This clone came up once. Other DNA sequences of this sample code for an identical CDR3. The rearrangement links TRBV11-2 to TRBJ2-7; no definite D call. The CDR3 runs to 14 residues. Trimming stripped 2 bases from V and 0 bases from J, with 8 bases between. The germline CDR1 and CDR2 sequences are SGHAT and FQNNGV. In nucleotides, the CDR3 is TGTGCCAGCAGCTTACCCGGTAGCTCCTACGAGCAGTACTTC. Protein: CASSLPGSSYEQYF.

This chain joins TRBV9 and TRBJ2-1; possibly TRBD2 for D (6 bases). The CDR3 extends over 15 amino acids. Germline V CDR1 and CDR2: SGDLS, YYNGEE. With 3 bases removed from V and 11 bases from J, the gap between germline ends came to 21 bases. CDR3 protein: CASSEGTRSGVKQFF. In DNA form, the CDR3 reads TGTGCCAGCAGCGAGGGGACTCGTTCCGGGGTAAAGCAGTTCTTC. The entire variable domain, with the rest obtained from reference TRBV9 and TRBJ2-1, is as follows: DSGVTQTPKHLITATGQRVTLRCSPRSGDLSVYWYQQSLDQGLQFLIQYYNGEERAKGNILERFSAQQFPDLHSELNLSSLELGDSALYFCASSEGTRSGVKQFFGPGTRLTVL.

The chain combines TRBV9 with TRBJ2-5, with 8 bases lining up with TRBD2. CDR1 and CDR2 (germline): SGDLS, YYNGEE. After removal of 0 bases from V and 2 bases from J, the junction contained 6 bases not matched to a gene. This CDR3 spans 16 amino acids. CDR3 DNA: TGTGCCAGCAGCGTAGCTGGGGCGGGAGGTCAAGAGACCCAGTACTTC. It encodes CASSVAGAGGQETQYF. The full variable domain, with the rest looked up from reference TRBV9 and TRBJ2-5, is DSGVTQTPKHLITATGQRVTLRCSPRSGDLSVYWYQQSLDQGLQFLIQYYNGEERAKGNILERFSAQQFPDLHSELNLSSLELGDSALYFCASSVAGAGGQETQYFGPGTRLLVL.

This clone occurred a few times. This CDR3 reads CASSRSDGEYSNQPQHF. CDR3 sequence (DNA): TGTGCCAGCAGCCGCTCGGACGGCGAATATAGCAATCAGCCCCAGCATTTT. The genes are TRBV7-9 and TRBJ1-5; no clear D gene. The CDR3 consists of 17 residues. V was trimmed by 5 bases and J by 0 bases, leaving 17 bases between them. The germline V gene has CDR1 SEHNR and CDR2 FQNEAQ (reference sequence).

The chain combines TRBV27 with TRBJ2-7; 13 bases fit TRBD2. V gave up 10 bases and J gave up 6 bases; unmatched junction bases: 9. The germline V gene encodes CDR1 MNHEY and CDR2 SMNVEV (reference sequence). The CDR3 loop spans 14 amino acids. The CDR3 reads CATPGLAGRGEQYF. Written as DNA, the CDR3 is TGTGCCACCCCGGGACTAGCGGGACGGGGCGAGCAGTACTTC.

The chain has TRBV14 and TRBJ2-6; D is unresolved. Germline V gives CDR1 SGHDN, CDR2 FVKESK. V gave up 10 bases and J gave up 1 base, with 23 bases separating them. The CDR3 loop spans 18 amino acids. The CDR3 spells CATLKYYFTESGANVLTF. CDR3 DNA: TGTGCCACCCTTAAGTACTACTTCACCGAGTCTGGGGCCAACGTCCTGACTTTC.

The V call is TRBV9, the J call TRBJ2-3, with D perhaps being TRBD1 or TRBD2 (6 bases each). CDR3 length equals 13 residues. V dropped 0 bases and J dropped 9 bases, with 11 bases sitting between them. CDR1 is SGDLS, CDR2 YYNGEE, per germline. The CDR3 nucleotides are TGTGCCAGCAGCGTAGGGGGGGACACAACGCAGTATTTT. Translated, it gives CASSVGGDTTQYF.

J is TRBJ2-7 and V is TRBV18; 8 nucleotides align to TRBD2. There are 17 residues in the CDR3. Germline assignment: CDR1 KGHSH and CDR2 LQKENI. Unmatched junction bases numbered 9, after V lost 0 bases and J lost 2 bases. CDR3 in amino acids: CASSPPETSAPTYEQYF. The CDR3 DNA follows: TGTGCCAGCTCACCACCGGAGACTAGCGCCCCTACCTACGAGCAGTACTTC.

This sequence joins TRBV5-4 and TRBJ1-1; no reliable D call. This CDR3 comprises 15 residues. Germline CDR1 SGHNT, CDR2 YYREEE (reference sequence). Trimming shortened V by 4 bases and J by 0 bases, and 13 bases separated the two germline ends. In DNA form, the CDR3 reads TGTGCCAGCAGCGACCCTCCAGCAGTGAACACTGAAGCTTTCTTT. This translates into CASSDPPAVNTEAFF.

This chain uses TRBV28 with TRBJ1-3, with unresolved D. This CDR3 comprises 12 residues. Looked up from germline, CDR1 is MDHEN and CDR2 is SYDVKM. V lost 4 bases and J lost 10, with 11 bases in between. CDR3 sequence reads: CASSSPRGTIYF. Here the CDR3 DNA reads TGTGCCAGCAGTTCCCCTCGAGGTACCATATATTTT.

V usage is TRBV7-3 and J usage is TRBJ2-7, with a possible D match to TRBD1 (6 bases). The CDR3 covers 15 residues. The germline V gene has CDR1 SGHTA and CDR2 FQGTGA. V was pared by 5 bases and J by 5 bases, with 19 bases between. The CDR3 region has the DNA TGTGCCAGCAGCCTAGGACAGCAGGCCAGCGACGAGCAGTACTTC. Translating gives CASSLGQQASDEQYF.

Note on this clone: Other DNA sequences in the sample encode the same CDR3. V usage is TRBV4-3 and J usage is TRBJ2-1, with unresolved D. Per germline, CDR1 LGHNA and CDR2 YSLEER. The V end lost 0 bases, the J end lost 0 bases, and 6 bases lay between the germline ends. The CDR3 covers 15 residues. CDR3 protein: CASSQDRSSYNEQFF. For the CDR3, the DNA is TGCGCCAGCAGCCAAGATAGGAGCTCCTACAATGAGCAGTTCTTC.

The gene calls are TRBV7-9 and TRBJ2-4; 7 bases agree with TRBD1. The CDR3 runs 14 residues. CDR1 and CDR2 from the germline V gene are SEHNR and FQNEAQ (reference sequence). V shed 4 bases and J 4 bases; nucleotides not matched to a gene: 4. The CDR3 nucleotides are TGTGCCAGCAGCTCCAAGGGACAGAAAAACATTCAGTACTTC. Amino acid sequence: CASSSKGQKNIQYF.

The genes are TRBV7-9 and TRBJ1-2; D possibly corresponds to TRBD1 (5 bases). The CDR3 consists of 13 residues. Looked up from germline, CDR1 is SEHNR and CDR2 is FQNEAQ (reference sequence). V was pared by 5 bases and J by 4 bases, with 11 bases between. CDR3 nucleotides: TGTGCCAGCAGCCAAGGGGCCCTCTATGGCTACACCTTC. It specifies CASSQGALYGYTF.

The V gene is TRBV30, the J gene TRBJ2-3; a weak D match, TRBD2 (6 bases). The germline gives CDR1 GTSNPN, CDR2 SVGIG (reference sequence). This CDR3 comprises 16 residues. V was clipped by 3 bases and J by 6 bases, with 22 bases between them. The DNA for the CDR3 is TGTGCCTGGAGCCACATTTGGGGGGAAGAGAGGGATACGCAGTATTTT. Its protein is CAWSHIWGEERDTQYF.

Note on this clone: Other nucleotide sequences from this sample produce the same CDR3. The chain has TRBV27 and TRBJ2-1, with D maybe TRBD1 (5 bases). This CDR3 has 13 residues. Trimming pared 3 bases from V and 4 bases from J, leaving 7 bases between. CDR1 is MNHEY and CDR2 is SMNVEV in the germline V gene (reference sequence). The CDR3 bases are TGTGCCAGCAGTTTTTCAGGGTACAATGAGCAGTTCTTC. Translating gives CASSFSGYNEQFF.

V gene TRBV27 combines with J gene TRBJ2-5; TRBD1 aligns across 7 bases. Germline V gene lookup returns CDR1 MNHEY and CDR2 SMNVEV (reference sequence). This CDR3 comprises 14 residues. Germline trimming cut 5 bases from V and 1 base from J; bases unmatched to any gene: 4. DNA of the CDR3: TGTGCCAGCAGTATCCGGACAGGCCAAGAGACCCAGTACTTC. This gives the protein CASSIRTGQETQYF.

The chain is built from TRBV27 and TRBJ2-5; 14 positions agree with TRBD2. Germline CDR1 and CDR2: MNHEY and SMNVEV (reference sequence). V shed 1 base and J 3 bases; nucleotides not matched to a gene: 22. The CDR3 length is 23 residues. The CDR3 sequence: CASSLYPGGLSGLAGASEETQYF. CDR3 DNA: TGTGCCAGCAGTTTATATCCAGGGGGGCTTTCGGGACTAGCGGGAGCATCCGAAGAGACCCAGTACTTC.

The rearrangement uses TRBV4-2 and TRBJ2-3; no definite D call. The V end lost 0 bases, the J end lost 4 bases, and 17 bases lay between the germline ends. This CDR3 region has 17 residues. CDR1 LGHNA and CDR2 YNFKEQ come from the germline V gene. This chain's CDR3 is CASSQDRRSPGADTQYF. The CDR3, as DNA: TGTGCCAGCAGCCAAGATAGACGCTCCCCCGGCGCAGATACGCAGTATTTT.

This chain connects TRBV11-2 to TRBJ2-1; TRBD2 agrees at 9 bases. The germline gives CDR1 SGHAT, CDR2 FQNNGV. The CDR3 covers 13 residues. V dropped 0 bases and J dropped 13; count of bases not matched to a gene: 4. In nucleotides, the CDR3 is TGTGCCAGCAGCTTAGATCCGCGGGAGGGCCAGTTCTTC. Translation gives CASSLDPREGQFF. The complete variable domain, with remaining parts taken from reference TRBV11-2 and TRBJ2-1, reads EAGVAQSPRYKIIEKRQSVAFWCNPISGHATLYWYQQILGQGPKLLIQFQNNGVVDDSQLPKDRFSAERLKGVDSTLKIQPAKLEDSAVYLCASSLDPREGQFFGPGTRLTVL.

CDR3 in amino acids: CASSDMDSPSYTF. In nucleotides, the CDR3 is TGTGCCAGCAGTGATATGGACAGCCCCAGTTACACCTTC. V is TRBV2 and J is TRBJ1-2; D perhaps matches TRBD1 (6 bases). With 3 bases removed from V and 11 bases from J, the gap between germline ends came to 16 bases. Looked up from germline, CDR1 is SNHLY and CDR2 is FYNNEI. There are 13 residues in the CDR3.

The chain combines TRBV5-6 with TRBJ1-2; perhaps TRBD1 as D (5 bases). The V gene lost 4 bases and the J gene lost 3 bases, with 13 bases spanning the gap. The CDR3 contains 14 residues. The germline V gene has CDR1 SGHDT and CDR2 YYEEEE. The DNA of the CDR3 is TGTGCCAGCAGCCGGGGCACATCTGACTATGGCTACACCTTC. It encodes CASSRGTSDYGYTF.

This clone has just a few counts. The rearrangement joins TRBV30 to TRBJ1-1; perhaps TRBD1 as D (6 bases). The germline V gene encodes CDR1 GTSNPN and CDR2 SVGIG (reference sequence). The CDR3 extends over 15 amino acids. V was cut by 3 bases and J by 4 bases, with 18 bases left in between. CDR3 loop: CAWSVEGRGATEAFF. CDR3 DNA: TGTGCCTGGAGCGTTGAGGGGCGGGGGGCCACTGAAGCTTTCTTT.

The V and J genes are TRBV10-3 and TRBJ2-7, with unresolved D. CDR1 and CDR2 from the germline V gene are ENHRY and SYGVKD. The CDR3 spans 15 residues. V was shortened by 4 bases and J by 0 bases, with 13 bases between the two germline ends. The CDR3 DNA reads TGTGCCATCAGTGTTTTACGGAATAGCTCCTACGAGCAGTACTTC. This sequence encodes CAISVLRNSSYEQYF.